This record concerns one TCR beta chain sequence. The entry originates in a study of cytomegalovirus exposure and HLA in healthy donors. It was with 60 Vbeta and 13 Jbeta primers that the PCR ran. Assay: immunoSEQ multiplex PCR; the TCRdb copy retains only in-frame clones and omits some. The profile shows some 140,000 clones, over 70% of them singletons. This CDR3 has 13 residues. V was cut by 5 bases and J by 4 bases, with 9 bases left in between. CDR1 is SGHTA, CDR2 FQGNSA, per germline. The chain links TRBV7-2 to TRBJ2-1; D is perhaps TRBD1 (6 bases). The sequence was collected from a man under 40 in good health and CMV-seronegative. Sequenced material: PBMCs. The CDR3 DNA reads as TGTGCCAGCAGCCGGGACATTTACAATGAGCAGTTCTTC. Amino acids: CASSRDIYNEQFF.